These 27 T cell receptor beta chains were all obtained from the same sample, sequenced in a study of blood T cell repertoires in COVID-19. The assay was immunoSEQ multiplex PCR, and TCRdb's table has in-frame clones only and misses some. This table has 55,000 to 80,000 clones, approximately 86% appearing once. What was sequenced was peripheral blood. The receptors here all came from a man aged 50 to 60 with acute or convalescent COVID-19.

J is TRBJ2-7 and V is TRBV6-4; D is ambiguous. V was cut by 3 bases and J by 7 bases, with 13 bases left in between. CDR1 and CDR2 (germline): MRHNA, SNTAGT. The CDR3 extends over 13 amino acids. The chain's CDR3 is CASSELVNSEQYF. The DNA for the CDR3 is TGTGCCAGCAGTGAATTAGTTAATAGTGAGCAGTACTTC.

The chain combines TRBV5-1 with TRBJ1-1; D is possibly TRBD1 (5 bases). V was shortened by 7 bases and J by 7 bases, with 20 bases between the two germline ends. The CDR3 is 14 amino acids. Germline V gene sequence: CDR1 SGHRS, CDR2 YFSETQ. For the CDR3, the DNA is TGCGCCAGCTCCCTGGGGGGTATAAATCTTGAAGCTTTCTTT. Translating it yields CASSLGGINLEAFF. Full variable domain (missing parts from reference TRBV5-1 and TRBJ1-1): KAGVTQTPRYLIKTRGQQVTLSCSPISGHRSVSWYQQTPGQGLQFLFEYFSETQRNKGNFPGRFSGRQFSNSRSEMNVSTLELGDSALYLCASSLGGINLEAFFGQGTRLTVV.

The rearrangement joins TRBV6-1 to TRBJ2-1; D unclear. The CDR3 runs 16 residues. Per the germline V gene, CDR1 is MNHNS and CDR2 is SASEGT. The V and J ends lost 2 bases and 3 bases respectively, with 14 bases between them. As DNA, the CDR3 is TGTGCCAGCAGTGAAAGTGAGGCGCCTTTCTACAATGAGCAGTTCTTC. Protein product: CASSESEAPFYNEQFF.

This clone came up once. This sequence joins TRBV7-3 and TRBJ1-1; D ambiguous. This CDR3 region has 14 residues. Germline V gene data show CDR1 as SGHTA and CDR2 as FQGTGA. Between the trimmed V and J ends, which lost 5 bases and 1 base, there was a span of 11 bases. CDR3 protein: CASSTDTPNTEAFF. DNA of the CDR3: TGTGCCAGCAGCACCGACACGCCGAACACTGAAGCTTTCTTT.

The chain is built from TRBV6-5 and TRBJ1-2, with 9 bases matching TRBD1. This CDR3 has 14 residues. The V gene's germline CDR1 is MNHEY and CDR2 SVGAGI. The V gene end was trimmed by 8 bases and the J gene end by 4 bases; junction bases not matched to a gene: 8. The CDR3: CASARDRAIYGYTF. The CDR3 DNA sequence: TGTGCCAGCGCCAGGGACAGGGCCATCTATGGCTACACCTTC.

The gene calls are TRBV12-3 or TRBV12-4 and TRBJ2-3, with a possible D match to TRBD2 (6 bases). V lost 4 bases and J 1 base, leaving 6 bases between the germline ends. This CDR3 region has 13 residues. The CDR3 nucleotides are TGTGCCAGCAGTTCGGGGGGCACAGATACGCAGTATTTT. Protein sequence: CASSSGGTDTQYF.

The rearrangement joins TRBV9 to TRBJ2-5; D not certain. The V and J ends lost 0 bases and 1 base respectively, with 7 bases between them. CDR3 length equals 14 residues. Germline-derived CDR1 and CDR2 are SGDLS and YYNGEE. CDR3 loop: CASSVGSVQETQYF. The CDR3 nucleotides are TGTGCCAGCAGCGTAGGTTCAGTCCAAGAGACCCAGTACTTC.

The gene calls are TRBV27 and TRBJ2-1, with D possibly being TRBD1 (5 bases). Germline CDR1 reads MNHEY; CDR2 reads SMNVEV (reference sequence). V was trimmed by 3 bases and J by 3 bases, leaving 12 bases between them. The CDR3 totals 15 residues. DNA of the CDR3: TGTGCCAGCAGTTTTGGGCTAGGGGACTACAATGAGCAGTTCTTC. This encodes CASSFGLGDYNEQFF.

The chain has TRBV7-2 and TRBJ1-1; D ambiguous. Germline lookup yields CDR1 SGHTA and CDR2 FQGNSA. The CDR3 consists of 11 residues. V lost 5 bases, J lost 13 bases, and 14 bases lay in between. The CDR3 DNA follows: TGTGCCAGCAGCCAGATCGGGAGGGATTTCTTT. This sequence encodes CASSQIGRDFF.

The gene calls are TRBV5-5 and TRBJ2-3; 7 positions agree with TRBD2. V dropped 4 bases and J dropped 2; count of bases not matched to a gene: 4. Germline CDR1 SGHKS, CDR2 YYEKEE (reference sequence). The length of the CDR3 is 14 residues. CDR3 sequence (DNA): TGTGCCAGCAGCCCACGGGACTACACAGATACGCAGTATTTT. Translation gives CASSPRDYTDTQYF.

The chain is built from TRBV27 and TRBJ1-6, with 10 nucleotides matching TRBD1. The CDR3 consists of 15 residues. The ends lost 5 bases at V and 10 bases at J; junction bases unmatched: 8. Germline assignment: CDR1 MNHEY and CDR2 SMNVEV (reference sequence). As DNA, the CDR3 is TGTGCCAGCAGTCCCCTGGGGACAGGGGTCTCACCCCTCCACTTT. Translating gives CASSPLGTGVSPLHF.

This chain uses TRBV19 with TRBJ2-1; TRBD2 aligns across 11 bases. The trim removed 3 bases at V and 7 bases at J, leaving 5 bases unmatched. CDR1 is LNHDA, CDR2 SQIVND, per germline (reference sequence). The CDR3 is 15 amino acids. The CDR3 sequence is CASSMIAGGRNEQFF. In DNA form, the CDR3 reads TGTGCCAGTAGTATGATAGCGGGGGGGCGGAATGAGCAGTTCTTC.

Concerning this clone: At one of its ends the junction is not consistent with the germline gene, which may arise from a read error. The CDR3 loop reads CASRLGPGTGELFF. CDR3 sequence (DNA): TGTGCCAGCAGGTTAGGTCCAGGGACCGGGGAGCTGTTTTTT. V is TRBV7-9 and J is TRBJ2-2; possible D gene TRBD1, 5 bases. CDR1 SEHNR and CDR2 FQNEAQ come from the germline V gene (reference sequence). The CDR3 loop spans 14 amino acids.

This clone was detected once. The chain combines TRBV25-1 with TRBJ1-1; the D gene is possibly TRBD1 (6 bases). The CDR3 spans 12 residues. Germline V lookup: CDR1 MGHDK, CDR2 SYGVNS. Trimming pared 1 base from V and 11 bases from J, leaving 11 bases between. CDR3 coding DNA: TGTGCCAGCAGTGAATTAAACAGGGACGCTTTCTTT. This encodes CASSELNRDAFF.

The chain is built from TRBV5-5 and TRBJ1-5; D is unresolved. The CDR3 has 16 amino acids. The germline V gene encodes CDR1 SGHKS and CDR2 YYEKEE (reference sequence). With 1 base removed from V and 2 bases from J, the gap between germline ends came to 13 bases. The CDR3 sequence: CASSLWKEEGNQPQHF. The CDR3 nucleotides are TGTGCCAGCAGCTTGTGGAAGGAGGAAGGCAATCAGCCCCAGCATTTT.

Within the sample, this clone is medium-sized. The chain has TRBV9 and TRBJ2-1; weak D call: TRBD1 (5 bases). In germline, CDR1 is SGDLS, CDR2 YYNGEE. V lost 4 bases and J 9 bases, leaving 17 bases between the germline ends. The CDR3 is 14 residues long. The CDR3 spells CASSPALQGGEQFF. The CDR3 DNA is TGTGCCAGCAGCCCCGCCCTGCAGGGCGGTGAGCAGTTCTTC.

This chain joins TRBV5-1 and TRBJ2-1; D unresolved. The germline V gene has CDR1 SGHRS and CDR2 YFSETQ. The CDR3 runs to 11 residues. V lost 6 bases to trimming and J lost 4 bases, with 5 bases between them. CDR3 sequence reads: CASMEYNEQFF. The CDR3 nucleotides read TGCGCCAGCATGGAGTACAATGAGCAGTTCTTC.

The rearrangement joins TRBV3-1 (or the pseudogene TRBV3-2) to TRBJ2-1, with TRBD2 matching 10 bases. Germline assignment: CDR1 LGHDT and CDR2 YNNKEL (reference sequence). The CDR3 is 15 amino acids. After removal of 0 bases from V and 7 bases from J, the junction contained 3 bases not matched to a gene. The CDR3 nucleotides are TGTGCCAGCAGCCAAGAAGCGGGGGGGTTGAATGAGCAGTTCTTC. It encodes CASSQEAGGLNEQFF.

The genes are TRBV14 and TRBJ1-1, with 8 bases identical to TRBD1. Germline CDR1 SGHDN, CDR2 FVKESK. V trimming: 1 base; J trimming: 1 base; junction bases outside the gene matches: 2. The CDR3 is 15 amino acids. The CDR3 DNA sequence: TGTGCCAGCAGCCAAGTTGGACAGGGGAACACTGAAGCTTTCTTT. Translated, it gives CASSQVGQGNTEAFF. Looking up the rest from reference TRBV14 and TRBJ1-1 gives the full variable domain: EAGVTQFPSHSVIEKGQTVTLRCDPISGHDNLYWYRRVMGKEIKFLLHFVKESKQDESGMPNNRFLAERTGGTYSTLKVQPAELEDSGVYFCASSQVGQGNTEAFFGQGTRLTVV.

This clone was seen once. The chain carries TRBV18 and TRBJ2-7, with 10 bases that match TRBD1. The CDR3 sequence is 18 residues long. Germline V gene sequence: CDR1 KGHSH, CDR2 LQKENI. Losses at the gene ends were 0 bases for V and 2 bases for J; bases not matched to a gene: 10. The CDR3 region is CASSPPGVDRGPTYEQYF. In DNA form, the CDR3 reads TGTGCCAGCTCACCACCCGGTGTTGACAGGGGGCCCACCTACGAGCAGTACTTC.

The chain is built from TRBV11-2 and TRBJ2-6; D perhaps matches TRBD1 (5 bases). V was trimmed by 4 bases and J by 0 bases, leaving 19 bases between them. This CDR3 is built from 19 residues. Germline assignment: CDR1 SGHAT and CDR2 FQNNGV. In DNA form, the CDR3 reads TGTGCCAGCAGCTCAGGTCGTCGCAGGGCTAGCTCTGGGGCCAACGTCCTGACTTTC. Its protein is CASSSGRRRASSGANVLTF.

This clone has a single count. V usage is TRBV6-6 and J usage is TRBJ1-5, with 9 bases identical to TRBD1. The junction had 14 bases not matched to a gene; V was cut back by 5 bases and J by 0 bases. The CDR3 loop spans 19 amino acids. The germline gives CDR1 MNHNY, CDR2 SVGAGI (reference sequence). CDR3 loop: CASSLRPGTGTVSNQPQHF. CDR3 DNA: TGTGCCAGCAGTCTACGCCCCGGGACAGGGACGGTTAGCAATCAGCCCCAGCATTTT.

The chain joins TRBV6-5 to TRBJ2-7; unclear D gene. CDR1 and CDR2 from the germline V gene are MNHEY and SVGAGI. Trimming cost V 2 bases and J 3 bases, with 11 bases left between them. CDR3 size: 14 residues. Here the CDR3 reads CASSYSLKLYEQYF. For the CDR3, the DNA is TGTGCCAGCAGTTACAGTCTCAAGCTCTACGAGCAGTACTTC.

The V gene is TRBV18, the J gene TRBJ2-1; D unclear. Trimming removed 6 bases at V and 7 bases at J, with 10 bases between. CDR3 length: 12 amino acids. Germline V gene lookup returns CDR1 KGHSH and CDR2 LQKENI. This chain's CDR3 is CASSPRLNEQFF. The CDR3 DNA reads as TGTGCCAGCTCTCCCCGTTTGAATGAGCAGTTCTTC. Combining the CDR3 with reference TRBV18 and TRBJ2-1 gives the whole variable domain NAGVMQNPRHLVRRRGQEARLRCSPMKGHSHVYWYRQLPEEGLKFMVYLQKENIIDESGMPKERFSAEFPKEGPSILRIQQVVRGDSAAYFCASSPRLNEQFFGPGTRLTVL.

V and J are TRBV27 and TRBJ2-3; TRBD2 agrees at 7 bases. Germline assignment: CDR1 MNHEY and CDR2 SMNVEV (reference sequence). Losses at the gene ends were 1 base for V and 4 bases for J; bases not matched to a gene: 5. The CDR3 covers 15 residues. The CDR3 is CASSLWEGMADTQYF. In nucleotides, the CDR3 is TGTGCCAGCAGTTTATGGGAGGGAATGGCAGATACGCAGTATTTT.

The J gene is TRBJ2-5, the V gene TRBV11-2; 10 bases are a match to TRBD2. The CDR3 contains 14 residues. CDR1 and CDR2 from the germline V gene are SGHAT and FQNNGV. The V gene end was trimmed by 5 bases and the J gene end by 5 bases; junction bases not matched to a gene: 5. The CDR3 DNA follows: TGTGCCAGCAGCCAGCGGGGGGGCTTCGAGACCCAGTACTTC. Translation: CASSQRGGFETQYF. Full variable domain (remainder filled in from reference TRBV11-2 and TRBJ2-5): EAGVAQSPRYKIIEKRQSVAFWCNPISGHATLYWYQQILGQGPKLLIQFQNNGVVDDSQLPKDRFSAERLKGVDSTLKIQPAKLEDSAVYLCASSQRGGFETQYFGPGTRLLVL.

The chain is built from TRBV24-1 and TRBJ1-3, with 7 bases fitting TRBD1. Germline trimming cut 4 bases from V and 7 bases from J; bases unmatched to any gene: 15. CDR1 is KGHDR, CDR2 SFDVKD, per germline. The CDR3 length is 17 residues. The CDR3 sequence: CATSDCRTGERENTIYF. The CDR3 DNA is TGTGCCACCAGTGACTGCCGAACAGGGGAACGGGAGAACACCATATATTTT.